The following is a T cell receptor (beta chain) sequence with its context. The CDR3 has 16 residues. Trimming took off 3 bases at V and 1 base at J, with 16 bases between the two ends. In germline, CDR1 is MGHRA, CDR2 YSYEKL. The data are from a study of shared clonotypes between healthy human individuals. Each unsorted PBMC replicate got 300 ng genomic DNA, around 30,000 genomes. With ten immunoSEQ deep assay plates, unsorted PBMC DNA underwent sequencing. Here immunoSEQ multiplex PCR was the method, and the copy in TCRdb shows in-frame clones only, minus some. The sample has approximately 470,000 clones, over 70% seen once. Donors had no recently reported acute infections or vaccinations and were HIV-negative.

This clonotype was sampled from a woman in her 40s in good health. Some clones in this sample may be carry-over from other donors' samples. Sequencing input: PBMCs. This chain joins TRBV4-1 and TRBJ2-7; possible D gene TRBD1, 6 bases. For the CDR3, the DNA is TGCGCCAGCAGCCATCGCCCCCGGGACAAATCCTACGAGCAGTACTTC. It yields the protein CASSHRPRDKSYEQYF.